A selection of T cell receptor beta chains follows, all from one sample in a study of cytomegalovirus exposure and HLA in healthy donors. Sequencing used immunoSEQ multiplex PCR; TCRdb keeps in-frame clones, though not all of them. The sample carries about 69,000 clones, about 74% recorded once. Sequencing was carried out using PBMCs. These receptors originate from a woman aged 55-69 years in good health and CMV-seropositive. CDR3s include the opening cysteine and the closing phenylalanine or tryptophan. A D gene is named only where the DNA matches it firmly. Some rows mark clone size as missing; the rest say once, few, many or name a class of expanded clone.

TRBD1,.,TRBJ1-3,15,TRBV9,CASSEYRGAGNTIYF,TGTGCCAGCAGCGAGTACAGGGGTGCTGGAAACACCATATATTTT
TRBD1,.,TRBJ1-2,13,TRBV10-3,CAISATGGYGYTF,TGTGCCATCAGTGCCACAGGGGGCTATGGCTACACCTTC
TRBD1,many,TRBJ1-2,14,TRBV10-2,CASSDGTGGNGYTF,TGCGCCAGCAGTGACGGGACAGGGGGAAATGGCTACACCTTC
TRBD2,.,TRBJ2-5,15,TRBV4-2,CASSQGGGLTETQYF,TGTGCCAGCAGCCAAGGGGGGGGGTTAACTGAGACCCAGTACTTC
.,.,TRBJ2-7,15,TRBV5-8,CASSPWDGSSYEQYF,TGTGCCAGCAGCCCCTGGGACGGGAGCTCCTACGAGCAGTACTTC
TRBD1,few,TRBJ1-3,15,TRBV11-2,CASSLGGQAGNTIYF,TGTGCCAGCAGCTTAGGTGGACAGGCTGGAAACACCATATATTTT
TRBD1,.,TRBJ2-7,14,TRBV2,CASSVPDRGPWQYF,TGTGCCAGCAGTGTTCCGGACAGGGGCCCTTGGCAGTACTTC
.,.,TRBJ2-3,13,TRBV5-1,CASSSQGTDTQYF,TGCGCCAGCAGCTCGCAGGGGACAGATACGCAGTATTTT
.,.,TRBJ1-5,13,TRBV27,CASSLLGGQPQHF,TGTGCCAGCAGTTTGCTCGGAGGGCAGCCCCAGCATTTT
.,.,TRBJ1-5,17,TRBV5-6,CASSLHTQGLSNQPQHF,TGTGCCAGCAGCTTGCACACCCAGGGGTTAAGCAATCAGCCCCAGCATTTT
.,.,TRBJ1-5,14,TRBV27,CASRTAGLNQPQHF,TGTGCCAGCAGAACTGCGGGTCTCAATCAGCCCCAGCATTTT
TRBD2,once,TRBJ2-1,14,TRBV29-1,CSVAKASGGFEQFF,TGCAGCGTTGCGAAGGCTAGCGGGGGTTTTGAGCAGTTCTTC
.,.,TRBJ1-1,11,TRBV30,CAWRLNTEAFF,TGTGCCTGGAGGTTAAACACTGAAGCTTTCTTT
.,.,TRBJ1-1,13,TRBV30,CAWSIRLNTEAFF,TGTGCCTGGAGTATCAGATTGAACACTGAAGCTTTCTTT
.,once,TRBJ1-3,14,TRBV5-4,CASQGRGSGNTIYF,TGTGCCAGCCAGGGCAGGGGATCTGGAAACACCATATATTTT
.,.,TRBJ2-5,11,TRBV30,CAWSPRETQYF,TGTGCCTGGAGTCCGCGGGAGACCCAGTACTTC
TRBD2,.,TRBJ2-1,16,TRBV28,CASSSPRSGNLNEQFF,TGTGCCAGCAGTTCCCCTCGTAGCGGGAATCTCAATGAGCAGTTCTTC
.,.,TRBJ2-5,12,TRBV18,CASSPLAETQYF,TGTGCCAGCTCACCATTGGCAGAGACCCAGTACTTC
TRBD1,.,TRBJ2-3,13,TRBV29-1,CSASQGATDTQYF,TGCAGCGCGTCACAGGGGGCCACAGATACGCAGTATTTT
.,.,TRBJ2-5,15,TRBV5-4,CASSLSLAPRETQYF,TGTGCCAGCAGCTTGTCTCTAGCCCCTAGGGAGACCCAGTACTTC
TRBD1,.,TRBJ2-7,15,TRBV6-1,CASNHDGTGIYEQYF,TGTGCCAGCAATCACGATGGGACAGGGATCTACGAGCAGTACTTC
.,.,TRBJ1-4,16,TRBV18,CASSRSVSAGNEKLFF,TGTGCCAGCTCAAGATCAGTGAGCGCCGGAAATGAAAAACTGTTTTTT
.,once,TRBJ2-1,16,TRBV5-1,CASRGTGGGSWNEQFF,TGCGCCAGCAGGGGCACGGGGGGCGGTAGCTGGAATGAGCAGTTCTTC
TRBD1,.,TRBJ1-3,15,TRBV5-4,CASSLDAGGGNTIYF,TGTGCCAGCAGCTTGGACGCAGGGGGCGGAAACACCATATATTTT
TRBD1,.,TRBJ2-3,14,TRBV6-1,CASTYDRDTDTQYF,TGTGCCAGCACCTATGACAGGGACACAGATACGCAGTATTTT
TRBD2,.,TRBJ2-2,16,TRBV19,CASTGLAGGPVGELFF,TGTGCCAGTACCGGACTAGCGGGGGGGCCTGTCGGGGAGCTGTTTTTT
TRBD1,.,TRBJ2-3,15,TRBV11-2,CASSPDREDTDTQYF,TGTGCCAGCAGCCCTGACAGGGAAGACACAGATACGCAGTATTTT